A selection of T cell receptor beta chains follows, all from one sample in a study of cytomegalovirus exposure and HLA in healthy donors. This table comes from immunoSEQ multiplex PCR, and its TCRdb copy is limited to in-frame clones, with some not included. Altogether fewer than 150,000 clones are present, 85% being singletons, with the ten largest covering about 6.7%. The sample taken for sequencing was PBMCs. The receptors come from a woman younger than 45 in good health and CMV-seropositive. Both conserved end residues are part of each CDR3. D genes are given only for firm matches. Expanded clones are given a class, and other clones once, few, many or no size at all.

D gene: .; V gene: TRBV5-8; clone size: .; J gene: TRBJ2-5; CDR3 protein: CASSGSGVETQYF
D gene: TRBD2; V gene: TRBV5-1; clone size: .; J gene: TRBJ2-1; CDR3 protein: CASSLAGTGPRRLAGGRSYNEQFF
D gene: .; V gene: TRBV6-1; clone size: .; J gene: TRBJ2-1; CDR3 protein: CASSEYPGANHNEQFF
D gene: TRBD1; V gene: TRBV5-4; clone size: .; J gene: TRBJ2-7; CDR3 protein: CASSLEQGVSEQYF
D gene: .; V gene: TRBV4-1; clone size: .; J gene: TRBJ2-3; CDR3 protein: CASSQEALAAGAASTDTQYF
D gene: TRBD2; V gene: TRBV30; clone size: .; J gene: TRBJ2-1; CDR3 protein: CACGLAGSGNEQFF
D gene: .; V gene: TRBV30; clone size: .; J gene: TRBJ1-5; CDR3 protein: CAWSVLPGQPQHF
D gene: .; V gene: TRBV7-2; clone size: .; J gene: TRBJ2-2; CDR3 protein: CASSSGLLGRSGELFF
D gene: TRBD1; V gene: TRBV6-1; clone size: .; J gene: TRBJ1-2; CDR3 protein: CASSSQGTGIYGYTF
D gene: .; V gene: TRBV7-9; clone size: .; J gene: TRBJ1-5; CDR3 protein: CASSLKGNQPQHF
D gene: TRBD2; V gene: TRBV18; clone size: .; J gene: TRBJ2-1; CDR3 protein: CASSPPTSLATNNEQFF
D gene: TRBD2; V gene: TRBV2; clone size: .; J gene: TRBJ2-7; CDR3 protein: CASILLAGGPIEQYF
D gene: TRBD1; V gene: TRBV9; clone size: once; J gene: TRBJ2-7; CDR3 protein: CASSVGTGFTYEQYF
D gene: .; V gene: TRBV5-8; clone size: few; J gene: TRBJ1-5; CDR3 protein: CASSLGWGGTIHQPQHF
D gene: .; V gene: TRBV2; clone size: .; J gene: TRBJ1-1; CDR3 protein: CASSSRRGNTEAFF
D gene: .; V gene: TRBV5-6; clone size: .; J gene: TRBJ1-1; CDR3 protein: CASSWEGLNTEAFF
D gene: .; V gene: TRBV29-1; clone size: .; J gene: TRBJ2-7; CDR3 protein: CSVGGPLSEQYF
D gene: .; V gene: TRBV18; clone size: .; J gene: TRBJ1-2; CDR3 protein: CASGASTDNYGYTF
D gene: TRBD1; V gene: TRBV27; clone size: .; J gene: TRBJ2-7; CDR3 protein: CASSLSPGTGGYEQYF
D gene: .; V gene: TRBV6-1; clone size: .; J gene: TRBJ1-2; CDR3 protein: CASSEATGAYGYTF
D gene: .; V gene: TRBV9; clone size: .; J gene: TRBJ1-5; CDR3 protein: CASSGRTGNQPQHF
D gene: .; V gene: TRBV5-6; clone size: .; J gene: TRBJ1-2; CDR3 protein: CASSFSPTRTDTHGYTF
D gene: .; V gene: TRBV2; clone size: once; J gene: TRBJ2-7; CDR3 protein: CASSARAVSYEQYF
D gene: .; V gene: TRBV14; clone size: few; J gene: TRBJ2-7; CDR3 protein: CASSQGLGAPSSYEQYF
D gene: TRBD1; V gene: TRBV5-1; clone size: .; J gene: TRBJ1-1; CDR3 protein: CASSSSGTENTEAFF